The text below deals with one T cell receptor beta chain. This clonotype was observed a handful of times. Its antigen remains unidentified. One base away there is no much larger clone; base qualities are not given. This sample is drawn from a study of post-analysis software for immune sequencing data (dated by TCRdb to the mid-2010s). Context from the whole study: Disease courses on record covered relapsing-remitting, secondary progressive and progressive-relapsing multiple sclerosis, though some patients had no subtype annotation. A subset of samples was prepared in parallel using single-end sample barcoding, then pooled and co-amplified after Illumina adapter ligation. Patient repertoires were compared against 11 to 12 previously published healthy control repertoires from donors aged about 6 to 27 years. Beyond this particular receptor, the publication reports: The control group was slightly older than the multiple sclerosis patient group. When samples were clustered directly using the F measure, samples prepared in the same batch co-clustered strongly, which prompted a batch-effect correction. Significantly higher frequencies in patients than in controls were found for five or six TRBV segments, including TRBV5-6, TRBV5-1 and TRBV20-1. Compared with controls, multiple sclerosis patients had significantly lower normalized Chao1 diversity, a finding suggesting substantial peripheral T-cell clonal expansion.

Taken from cysteine to phenylalanine, the CDR3 has 12 residues. Just CDR3 DNA is preserved here, 36 bases in frame from base 1. Reading the germline V gene (reference sequence) gives CDR1 DFQATT and CDR2 SNEGSKA. A distance of 8 bases separates the germline ends of V and J, which lose 2 bases and 4 bases respectively. The receptor library was made with PCR. Instrument on record: Illumina HiSeq 2500. To reduce PCR and sequencing biases, unique molecular identifiers were incorporated into the TCR beta cDNA libraries. Every 1 to 10 million input T cells yielded approximately 500,000 cDNA molecules, meaning each molecule approximated one T cell. The same protocol used for the earlier healthy control dataset was applied to prepare and sequence the patient libraries. Within a given batch, samples were prepared together, multiplexed and sequenced on the same HiSeq lane. As for the authors' bioinformatics: Raw barcoded reads were processed with MIGEC, discarding single-read molecular identifier groups before consensus assembly and CDR3 extraction. VDJtools was used for post-analysis of the clonotype tables, with diversity normalized by down-sampling every dataset to the smallest sample size. Repertoire overlap clustering matched CDR3 amino acid but not nucleotide sequences to correct batch-related cross-sample contamination. TCRdb reprocessed the public reads (quality trimming at Q25 with fastp, clone calling with MiXCR) and kept in-frame beta chains. One record per CDR3 amino acid sequence lists the most common genes and DNA. The V and J calls and clone size are TCRdb's, not the authors'. The sample records almost 700,000 distinct CDR3 sequences, more than 50% of which are singletons. 11% of the sample goes to the ten largest clones.

TCR beta repertoires were profiled from peripheral blood of 10 to 15 young patients with multiple sclerosis to demonstrate the VDJtools post-analysis software. Multiple sclerosis patients were children and adolescents aged about 6 to 17 years. The chain couples TRBV20-1 to TRBJ1-1, with no confidently assigned D gene. This receptor was identified in a girl aged 2 to 9 with multiple sclerosis. Sequencing was performed on blood. The DNA sequence follows: TGCAGTGCTAGACAGGAGGGCACTGAAGCTTTCTTT. Its protein product is CSARQEGTEAFF.